A selection of T cell receptor beta chains follows, all from one sample in a study of a mutant IDH1 vaccine in newly diagnosed glioma. The antigens of these receptors remain unknown. Data came from immunoSEQ multiplex PCR; TCRdb stores just in-frame clones and leaves some out. In the table there are about 60,000 clones, roughly 80% of which are singletons. Sequenced here: PBMCs, sampled from a glioma patient whose treatment included an IDH1 peptide vaccine. Receptors originate from a woman aged 45-65 years with glioma. Each CDR3 is given with its conserved first and last residue. The order of the fields is V gene, D gene, clone size, J gene, CDR3 protein, CDR3 DNA. D genes are given only for firm matches. Size is stated for part of the rows, as once, few or many counts, or as a class when the clone is expanded.

TRBV7-8	-	-	TRBJ1-5	CASSLRDLWQPQHF	TGTGCCAGCAGCCTTAGGGATTTGTGGCAGCCCCAGCATTTT
TRBV7-6	-	-	TRBJ2-7	CASSSAPWEQYF	TGTGCCAGCAGCTCAGCCCCCTGGGAGCAGTACTTC
TRBV5-4	TRBD1	-	TRBJ1-4	CASSLRTGGRNEKLFF	TGTGCCAGCAGCTTACGGACAGGGGGTAGAAATGAAAAACTGTTTTTT
TRBV6-5	TRBD1	-	TRBJ1-6	CASWDRGEYNSPLHF	TGTGCCAGCTGGGACAGGGGCGAATATAATTCACCCCTCCACTTT
TRBV9	-	few	TRBJ1-4	CASSVGIATNEKLFF	TGTGCCAGCAGCGTAGGTATAGCCACTAATGAAAAACTGTTTTTT
TRBV7-9	-	-	TRBJ2-1	CASEGRPAYNEQFF	TGTGCCAGCGAAGGACGCCCGGCCTACAATGAGCAGTTCTTC
TRBV5-1	TRBD1	-	TRBJ2-7	CASSPEQGTYEQYF	TGCGCCAGCAGCCCCGAACAGGGGACATACGAGCAGTACTTC
TRBV6-1	-	-	TRBJ2-6	CASSEQGSSSGANVLTF	TGTGCCAGCAGTGAACAGGGGTCTAGCTCTGGGGCCAACGTCCTGACTTTC
TRBV4-1	-	-	TRBJ1-2	CASSQDSSFNYGYTF	TGCGCCAGCAGCCAAGACTCGAGTTTTAACTATGGCTACACCTTC
TRBV5-1	-	-	TRBJ1-3	CASSAQGSGNTIYF	TGCGCCAGCAGCGCTCAGGGCTCTGGAAACACCATATATTTT
TRBV5-5	-	-	TRBJ1-5	CASSLREPQPQHF	TGTGCCAGCAGCTTGCGGGAACCTCAGCCCCAGCATTTT
TRBV4-2	TRBD2	-	TRBJ2-6	CASSQDLKAGLAHSGANVLTF	TGTGCCAGCAGCCAAGATCTTAAAGCGGGACTAGCCCACTCTGGGGCCAACGTCCTGACTTTC
TRBV2	TRBD1	-	TRBJ1-1	CASSDRAGGTEAFF	TGTGCCAGCAGTGATCGGGCAGGGGGCACTGAAGCTTTCTTT
TRBV6-6	TRBD1	-	TRBJ1-6	CASSSGQGQGRALHF	TGTGCCAGCAGTTCCGGACAGGGGCAGGGGCGAGCCCTCCACTTT
TRBV2	-	-	TRBJ1-5	CASSDRADRWPQHF	TGTGCCAGCAGTGACCGGGCTGACAGGTGGCCCCAGCATTTT
TRBV7-8	-	-	TRBJ1-2	CASSPAPTNYGYTF	TGTGCCAGCAGCCCCGCCCCAACTAACTATGGCTACACCTTC
TRBV19	TRBD2	few	TRBJ2-2	CASSQTSRTGELFF	TGTGCCAGTAGTCAGACTAGCCGGACCGGGGAGCTGTTTTTT
TRBV5-1	-	-	TRBJ2-7	CASSPLLLGTSEQYF	TGCGCCAGCAGCCCCCTTCTACTAGGGACCAGCGAGCAGTACTTC
TRBV6-1	-	many	TRBJ2-7	CASIRTRTGSYEQYF	TGTGCCAGCATTAGAACTCGGACTGGATCCTACGAGCAGTACTTC
TRBV5-6	-	-	TRBJ2-7	CASSEGRESSYEQYF	TGTGCCAGCAGCGAGGGACGGGAGAGCTCCTACGAGCAGTACTTC
TRBV5-1	TRBD1	-	TRBJ2-3	CASSPGQATDTQYF	TGCGCCAGCAGCCCCGGACAGGCCACAGATACGCAGTATTTT
TRBV19	TRBD1	-	TRBJ1-1	CASSIQTTGYFGEAFF	TGTGCCAGTAGTATCCAAACGACAGGGTACTTCGGTGAAGCTTTCTTT
TRBV6-1	-	once	TRBJ2-7	CASSVRTVFYEQYF	TGTGCCAGCAGTGTCCGGACAGTTTTCTACGAGCAGTACTTC
TRBV28	-	few	TRBJ1-1	CASSLGRGRGTEAFF	TGTGCCAGCAGTTTAGGACGGGGGAGAGGGACTGAAGCTTTCTTT
TRBV6-1	-	-	TRBJ1-6	CASSEEWRTPKFHF	TGTGCCAGCAGTGAAGAGTGGAGGACCCCGAAGTTCCACTTT
TRBV11-2	TRBD1	few	TRBJ1-3	CASSLAGTGRSGNTIYF	TGTGCCAGCAGCCTAGCCGGGACAGGGCGCTCTGGAAACACCATATATTTT
TRBV30	TRBD1	-	TRBJ2-3	CAWRSIGTVDTQYF	TGTGCCTGGAGGAGTATCGGGACAGTAGATACGCAGTATTTT
TRBV7-2	-	-	TRBJ1-1	CASSFTVNTEAFF	TGTGCCAGCAGCTTTACAGTGAACACTGAAGCTTTCTTT
TRBV10-3	-	once	TRBJ2-5	CAISEGRQGKIQETQYF	TGTGCCATCAGTGAAGGGAGGCAGGGCAAGATCCAAGAGACCCAGTACTTC
TRBV27	TRBD2	-	TRBJ2-1	CASRLWTSGVTEQFF	TGTGCCAGCAGACTATGGACTAGCGGGGTTACTGAGCAGTTCTTC
TRBV27	-	-	TRBJ1-5	CASSPIEGNQPQHF	TGTGCCAGCAGCCCGATCGAAGGCAATCAGCCCCAGCATTTT
TRBV7-2	TRBD1	-	TRBJ1-6	CASSKWDRGGNSPLHF	TGTGCCAGCAGCAAATGGGACAGGGGAGGGAATTCACCCCTCCACTTT
TRBV14	-	-	TRBJ1-6	CASSHAGIRNSPLHF	TGTGCCAGCAGCCATGCAGGGATTCGGAATTCACCCCTCCACTTT
TRBV9	TRBD1	-	TRBJ1-4	CASSPRAGGPNEKLFF	TGTGCCAGCAGCCCTCGTGCAGGGGGCCCTAATGAAAAACTGTTTTTT
TRBV7-9	-	-	TRBJ2-3	CASSSQRAGSTDTQYF	TGTGCCAGCAGCTCCCAGCGGGCGGGGAGCACAGATACGCAGTATTTT
TRBV7-3	-	-	TRBJ1-2	CASSLTPQTPSYGYTF	TGTGCCAGCAGCTTAACTCCCCAGACCCCCTCCTATGGCTACACCTTC
TRBV9	TRBD1	-	TRBJ1-1	CASSAGTVGTEAFF	TGTGCCAGCAGCGCGGGGACAGTGGGCACTGAAGCTTTCTTT
TRBV30	-	once	TRBJ2-6	CAWSADAGANVLTF	TGTGCCTGGAGTGCGGACGCTGGGGCCAACGTCCTGACTTTC
TRBV30	-	-	TRBJ1-1	CAWEAGYASNAEAFF	TGTGCCTGGGAGGCCGGATATGCGAGCAACGCTGAAGCTTTCTTT
TRBV4-1	-	-	TRBJ2-2	CASSLHGVSNTGELFF	TGCGCCAGCAGCCTCCACGGGGTCTCGAACACCGGGGAGCTGTTTTTT
TRBV19	-	few	TRBJ1-5	CASSIVGGSNQPQHF	TGTGCCAGTAGTATAGTCGGTGGAAGCAATCAGCCCCAGCATTTT
TRBV20-1	-	few	TRBJ1-2	CSARQGLGYTF	TGCAGTGCTAGACAGGGGCTTGGCTACACCTTC
TRBV5-1	-	-	TRBJ2-7	CASSSDGPLGKQYF	TGCGCCAGCAGCTCCGACGGCCCCCTGGGGAAGCAGTACTTC
TRBV5-1	TRBD1	-	TRBJ1-1	CASGTDRGMNTEAFF	TGCGCCAGCGGAACGGACAGGGGAATGAACACTGAAGCTTTCTTT
TRBV29-1	-	-	TRBJ1-2	CSVTQGRSYGYTF	TGCAGCGTGACCCAGGGGCGAAGCTATGGCTACACCTTC
TRBV6-1	-	once	TRBJ1-5	CASILQGSQPQHF	TGTGCCAGCATTCTACAGGGAAGTCAGCCCCAGCATTTT
TRBV6-6	-	-	TRBJ2-3	CASSSLGAGDTQYF	TGTGCCAGCAGTTCCTTGGGGGCCGGAGATACGCAGTATTTT
TRBV9	TRBD2	-	TRBJ2-2	CASSTSIRGTSSNTGELFF	TGTGCCAGCAGTACTTCCATTCGCGGGACTAGTAGCAACACCGGGGAGCTGTTTTTT
TRBV30	-	-	TRBJ2-6	CAFLVQSGANVLTF	TGTGCCTTCCTTGTTCAGTCCGGGGCCAACGTCCTGACTTTC
TRBV29-1	-	-	TRBJ2-2	CSVVRGNTGELFF	TGCAGCGTTGTAAGGGGAAACACCGGGGAGCTGTTTTTT